What follows is one T cell receptor beta chain and its context. The V end lost 3 bases, the J end lost 7 bases, and 14 bases lay between the germline ends. Germline CDR1 reads SGDLS; CDR2 reads YYNGEE. CDR3 size: 14 residues. The data belong to a study of OX40 agonist ivuxolimab in advanced cancers. Study details: Participants, 75% to 85% male, averaged roughly 60 years of age, ranging from 23 to 79.

Clones were read by immunoSEQ multiplex PCR, and TCRdb kept only the in-frame ones, dropping some. There are 80,000 to 95,000 clones in the sample; 86% occur only once, and less than 2% lies in the top ten. Patients were ruled out by autoimmune disease history or systemic immunosuppression. The V gene is TRBV9, the J gene TRBJ1-5, with TRBD1 as a possible D gene (5 bases). The sequence came from an adult with an advanced solid tumor such as melanoma, head and neck, liver or kidney cancer. Here the sequenced sample was CD4+ or CD8+ T cells sorted from blood, taken in a trial of the OX40 agonist ivuxolimab. CDR3 residues: CASSAQTTGQPQHF. DNA of the CDR3: TGTGCCAGCAGCGCCCAGACAACAGGACAGCCCCAGCATTTT. The full variable domain, its missing parts supplied by reference TRBV9 and TRBJ1-5, is DSGVTQTPKHLITATGQRVTLRCSPRSGDLSVYWYQQSLDQGLQFLIQYYNGEERAKGNILERFSAQQFPDLHSELNLSSLELGDSALYFCASSAQTTGQPQHFGDGTRLSIL.